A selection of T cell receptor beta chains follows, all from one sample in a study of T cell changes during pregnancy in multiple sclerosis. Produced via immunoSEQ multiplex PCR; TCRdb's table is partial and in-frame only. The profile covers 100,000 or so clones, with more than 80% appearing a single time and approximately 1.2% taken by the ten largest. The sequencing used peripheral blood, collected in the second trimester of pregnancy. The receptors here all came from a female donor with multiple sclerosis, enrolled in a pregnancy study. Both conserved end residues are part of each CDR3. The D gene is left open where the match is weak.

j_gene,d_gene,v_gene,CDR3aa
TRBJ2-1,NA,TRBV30,CAWSVTELGEQFF
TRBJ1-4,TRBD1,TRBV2,CASSRDRGEKLFF
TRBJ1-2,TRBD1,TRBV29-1,CSVTGTGENYGYTF
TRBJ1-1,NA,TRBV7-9,CASALGNTEAFF
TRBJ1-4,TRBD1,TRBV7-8,CASSPRDRGRNNEKLFF
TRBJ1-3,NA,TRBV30,CALQGSGNTIYF
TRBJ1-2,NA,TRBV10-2,CASSDWRDSGYTF
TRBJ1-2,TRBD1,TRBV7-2,CASSRTGAYGYTF
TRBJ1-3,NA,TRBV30,CAWSSRRTALAIYF
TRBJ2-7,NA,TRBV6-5,CASSYVGEARSYEQYF
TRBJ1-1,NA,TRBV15,CATSITRGTSDPEAFF
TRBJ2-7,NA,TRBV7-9,CASSLGDGGRTYEQYF
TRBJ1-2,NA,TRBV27,CASSLNQAYGYTF
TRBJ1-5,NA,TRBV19,CASSISGYNQPQHF
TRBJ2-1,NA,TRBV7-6,CASSLGWTDGYNEQFF
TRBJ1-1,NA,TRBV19,CASSIARGTEAFF
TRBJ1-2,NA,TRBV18,CASSPEATNYGYTF
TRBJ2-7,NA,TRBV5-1,CASSLEGAGLSYEQYF
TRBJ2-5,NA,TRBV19,CASSTETRAGQETQYF
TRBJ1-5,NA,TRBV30,CAWSRGYSNQPQHF
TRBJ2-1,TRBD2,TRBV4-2,CASSQVVGGNSYNEQFF
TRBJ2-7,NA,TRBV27,CASSPTRALYEQYF
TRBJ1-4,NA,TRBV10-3,CAISDQDFRNEKLFF
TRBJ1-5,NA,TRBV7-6,CASSLARGEPQHF
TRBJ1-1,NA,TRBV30,CAWSFRDWPFF
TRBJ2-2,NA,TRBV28,CASSLNGRTNTGELFF
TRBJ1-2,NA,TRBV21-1,CASSTIGTATNYGYTF
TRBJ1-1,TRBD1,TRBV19,CASRTGTAEAFF
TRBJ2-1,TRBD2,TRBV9,CASSVRGSGSPSSYNEQFF
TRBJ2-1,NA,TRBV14,CASSQDRRYNEQFF
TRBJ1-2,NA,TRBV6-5,CASSSRGRAAYGYTF
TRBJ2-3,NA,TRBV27,CASSLAGQSTDTQYF
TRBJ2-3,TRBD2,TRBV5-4,CASSLGLAESTDTQYF
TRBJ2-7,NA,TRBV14,CASSQEPERYEQYF
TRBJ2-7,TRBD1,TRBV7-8,CASSDQGTASYEQYF
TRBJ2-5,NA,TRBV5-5,CASRTRGGETQYF
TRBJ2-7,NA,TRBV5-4,CASSLETASYEQYF
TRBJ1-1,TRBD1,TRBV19,CASSIDLRTGTGVAFF
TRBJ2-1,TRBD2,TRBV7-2,CASSPQTSNNEQFF
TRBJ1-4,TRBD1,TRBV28,CASIPGGDRGNEKLFF
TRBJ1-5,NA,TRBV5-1,CASSYDSVNQPQHF
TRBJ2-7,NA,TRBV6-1,CASSAQKGVNEQYF
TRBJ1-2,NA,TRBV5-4,CASSIAHTASGYTF
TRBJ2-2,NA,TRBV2,CASGSENTGELFF